These 6 T cell receptor beta chains came from one sample sequenced in a study of blood T cell repertoires in COVID-19. Produced via immunoSEQ multiplex PCR; TCRdb's table is partial and in-frame only. There are around 400,000 clones in the sample; around 87% occur only once, and roughly 2.1% lies in the top ten. Input material: peripheral blood. Receptors originate from a woman aged 55 to 70 with COVID-19, enrolled during active disease.

The chain has TRBV6-4 and TRBJ2-1; possibly TRBD1 for D (6 bases). CDR1 is MRHNA, CDR2 SNTAGT, per germline. The V end lost 0 bases, the J end lost 8 bases, and 11 bases lay between the germline ends. The CDR3 extends over 14 amino acids. Written as DNA, the CDR3 is TGTGCCAGCAGTGACTCGAACAGGGCGCATGAGCAGTTCTTC. It specifies CASSDSNRAHEQFF.

The chain recombines TRBV7-8 with TRBJ2-7, with a possible D match to TRBD2 (5 bases). Germline V lookup: CDR1 SGHVS, CDR2 FQNEAQ. Trimming took off 2 bases at V and 7 bases at J, with 15 bases between the two ends. The CDR3 sequence is 14 residues long. In DNA form, the CDR3 reads TGTGCCAGCAGCTTAAGGGCCTCTAGCTTGGAGCAGTACTTC. It encodes CASSLRASSLEQYF. The full variable domain, in which reference TRBV7-8 and TRBJ2-7 provide the parts outside the CDR3, is GAGVSQSPRYKVAKRGQDVALRCDPISGHVSLFWYQQALGQGPEFLTYFQNEAQLDKSGLPSDRFFAERPEGSVSTLKIQRTQQEDSAVYLCASSLRASSLEQYFGPGTRLTVT.

V and J are TRBV5-1 and TRBJ1-3; maybe TRBD1 (6 bases). Deletions cut 5 bases from V and 3 bases from J, with 15 bases between. CDR1 is SGHRS, CDR2 YFSETQ, per germline. CDR3 size: 15 residues. The CDR3 region is CASSWRQDNGNTIYF. CDR3 bases: TGCGCCAGCAGTTGGCGACAGGACAATGGAAACACCATATATTTT.

This chain joins TRBV6-5 and TRBJ1-2; TRBD1 matches 8 bases. The junction had 6 bases not matched to a gene; V was cut back by 6 bases and J by 0 bases. The CDR3 length is 15 residues. Germline V CDR1 and CDR2: MNHEY, SVGAGI. CDR3 DNA: TGTGCCAGCAGCGCCCGACAGGGGACTAACTATGGCTACACCTTC. Translation: CASSARQGTNYGYTF.

This clone showed up just once. This rearrangement joins TRBV7-2 to TRBJ2-2; 7 nucleotides line up with TRBD1. Germline lookup yields CDR1 SGHTA and CDR2 FQGNSA. The ends lost 3 bases at V and 1 base at J; junction bases unmatched: 2. This CDR3 spans 15 amino acids. The CDR3, as DNA: TGTGCCAGCAGCTTGAACAGGGGGAACACCGGGGAGCTGTTTTTT. Translating it yields CASSLNRGNTGELFF.

A single count supports this clone. The chain carries TRBV6-1 and TRBJ2-7, with D tentatively TRBD1 (6 bases). Trimming pared 2 bases from V and 3 bases from J, leaving 11 bases between. This CDR3 spans 14 amino acids. CDR1 and CDR2 (germline): MNHNS, SASEGT. The CDR3 nucleotides read TGTGCCAGCAGTGAAAGGTTAGGGGGCTACGAGCAGTACTTC. Translation: CASSERLGGYEQYF.